Listed below are T cell receptor beta chains from one sample, sequenced in a study of a mutant IDH1 vaccine in newly diagnosed glioma. These receptors lack a known antigen. Using immunoSEQ multiplex PCR, the repertoire was profiled, and TCRdb retains in-frame clones only, with some absent. This sample has tens of thousands of clones; less than 85% occur once, and the top ten carry around 3.5%. The sample in question was PBMCs, obtained from a glioma patient whose treatment included an IDH1 peptide vaccine. The receptors stem from a man aged 25-40 years with glioma. Both conserved end residues are part of each CDR3. The D gene is left open where the match is weak. Where a row states a size, it is once, few, many or the class of an expanded clone; other rows omit it.

CDR3 length	V gene	D gene	J gene	clone size	CDR3 DNA	CDR3 protein
15	TRBV11-2	-	TRBJ1-1	once	TGTGCCAGCAGTCAGCTTACAGGGTCTAACACTGAAGCTTTCTTT	CASSQLTGSNTEAFF
17	TRBV4-2	TRBD2	TRBJ2-1	-	TGTGCCAGCAGCTTAATCGCCGAGACTAGCGGGGGGAGTGAGCAGTTCTTC	CASSLIAETSGGSEQFF
12	TRBV28	-	TRBJ2-7	-	TGTGCCAGCAGTTTAGGGGGGTACGAGCAGTACTTC	CASSLGGYEQYF
13	TRBV19	-	TRBJ1-1	-	TGTGCCAGTAGTAATACAAGGAACACTGAAGCTTTCTTT	CASSNTRNTEAFF
14	TRBV5-5	-	TRBJ1-3	-	TGTGCCAGCAGCTTAGGGGGGCTCGGGCACACCATATATTTT	CASSLGGLGHTIYF
11	TRBV28	-	TRBJ2-1	-	TGTGCCAGCAGGCTGGGGGATGAGCAGTTCTTC	CASRLGDEQFF
14	TRBV28	TRBD1	TRBJ1-4	-	TGTGCCAGCAGCCTCACAGGGGCGAGAGAAAAACTGTTTTTT	CASSLTGAREKLFF
13	TRBV18	-	TRBJ2-7	-	TGTGCCAGCTCACTTGGGCAGAACTACGAGCAGTACTTC	CASSLGQNYEQYF
15	TRBV10-3	TRBD1	TRBJ1-2	-	TGTGCCATCAGTGAGTCGATAGGGGACAGCTATGGCTACACCTTC	CAISESIGDSYGYTF
18	TRBV5-6	TRBD2	TRBJ2-1	-	TGTGCCAGCAGCTTAACTAGCGGATTCAAGAGCTCCTACAATGAGCAGTTCTTC	CASSLTSGFKSSYNEQFF
14	TRBV28	-	TRBJ2-1	-	TGTGCCAGCAGTTTACTTGGACGGTTAGGTGAGCAGTTCTTC	CASSLLGRLGEQFF
12	TRBV7-9	-	TRBJ2-3	-	TGTGCCAGCAGCTTCTCCACAGATACGCAGTATTTT	CASSFSTDTQYF
12	TRBV6-9	-	TRBJ2-3	-	TGTGCCAGCAGTGCCGGGAGTGATACGCAGTATTTT	CASSAGSDTQYF
15	TRBV7-6	-	TRBJ2-1	-	TGTGCCAGCAGCTTAGGGGTACAGGATTACAATGAGCAGTTCTTC	CASSLGVQDYNEQFF
14	TRBV27	-	TRBJ1-1	-	TGTGCCAGCAGTTTTGATCGGATGAACACTGAAGCTTTCTTT	CASSFDRMNTEAFF
16	TRBV11-2	TRBD1	TRBJ1-1	-	TGTGCCAGCAGCCGTGGGGACAGGTGGGGGAACACTGAAGCTTTCTTT	CASSRGDRWGNTEAFF
14	TRBV28	TRBD2	TRBJ2-1	once	TGTGCCACACGACTAGCGGCTTTTGTGAATGAGCAGTTCTTC	CATRLAAFVNEQFF
14	TRBV27	-	TRBJ2-7	-	TGTGCCAGCAGTAAGTGGCAGGGTGACCACGAGCAGTACTTC	CASSKWQGDHEQYF
14	TRBV30	-	TRBJ1-5	-	TGTGCCTGGAGTCGTGGAGCGACGAATCAGCCCCAGCATTTT	CAWSRGATNQPQHF
15	TRBV7-9	-	TRBJ2-3	-	TGTGCCAGCAGCTTAGTACTAACCGGTGTGGATACGCAGTATTTT	CASSLVLTGVDTQYF
15	TRBV2	-	TRBJ1-5	few	TGTGCCAGCAGACAAACACGTGAAAGCAATCAGCCCCAGCATTTT	CASRQTRESNQPQHF
14	TRBV28	TRBD2	TRBJ2-7	-	TGTGCCAGCGCGACTAGCGGATTCTCCTACGAGCAGTACTTC	CASATSGFSYEQYF
15	TRBV5-1	TRBD2	TRBJ2-7	-	TGCGCCAGCAGCCAAAGACTAGCGGGACTCCACGAGCAGTACTTC	CASSQRLAGLHEQYF
15	TRBV5-4	-	TRBJ1-1	-	TGTGCCAGCAGCCCCCCCGGGCTGACGAACACTGAAGCTTTCTTT	CASSPPGLTNTEAFF
15	TRBV5-3	-	TRBJ1-3	-	TGTGCCAGAAGCTTGGACCCGGCGAAAGGAAACACCATATATTTT	CARSLDPAKGNTIYF
13	TRBV15	-	TRBJ2-2	-	TGTGCCACCAGCAGAGAGGGCACCGGGGAGCTGTTTTTT	CATSREGTGELFF
11	TRBV5-1	-	TRBJ1-1	few	TGCGCCAGCAGCTTGGGGCAGAGGGCTTTCTTT	CASSLGQRAFF
15	TRBV19	-	TRBJ1-5	-	TGTGCCAGTAGTATAGACAGCGATAGCAATCAGCCCCAGCATTTT	CASSIDSDSNQPQHF
16	TRBV9	TRBD1	TRBJ1-5	-	TGTGCCAGCAGCGTAGGGCCGGGACAGGGGGAACAGCCCCAGCATTTT	CASSVGPGQGEQPQHF
13	TRBV6-5	-	TRBJ2-5	-	TGTGCCAGCAGTTACGCAGGGCCAGAGACCCAGTACTTC	CASSYAGPETQYF
14	TRBV7-9	TRBD1	TRBJ1-1	-	TGTGCCAGCAGCTTAGATCAGGGGGCGACTGAAGCTTTCTTT	CASSLDQGATEAFF
15	TRBV27	-	TRBJ2-7	-	TGTGCCAGCAGTTTGGTTGCAGGGATCCCCTACGAGCAGTACTTC	CASSLVAGIPYEQYF
13	TRBV30	TRBD2	TRBJ2-3	-	TGTGCGATCGGGGGGACTAGCACAGATACGCAGTATTTT	CAIGGTSTDTQYF
17	TRBV7-3	TRBD1	TRBJ2-3	once	TGTGCCAGCAGCCCTGCCGGGAAAACAGGGGGCACAGATACGCAGTATTTT	CASSPAGKTGGTDTQYF
15	TRBV25-1	TRBD2	TRBJ2-3	-	TGTGCCAGCAGTGACTTGACTAGCGGGGGGACGATTCGGTATTTT	CASSDLTSGGTIRYF
15	TRBV4-1	TRBD2	TRBJ2-3	-	TGCGCCAGCAGCGAAGTAGGAGCGGGGGGGGTGAAGCAGTATTTT	CASSEVGAGGVKQYF
14	TRBV5-5	TRBD2	TRBJ2-7	-	TGTGCCAGCAGTCTTTTAGCGGGAAGGAACGAGCAGTACTTC	CASSLLAGRNEQYF
13	TRBV9	-	TRBJ2-3	-	TGTGCCAGCAGCGGGAGCGCCACAGATACGCAGTATTTT	CASSGSATDTQYF
12	TRBV6-1	-	TRBJ1-2	-	TGTGCCAGCAGTGAACGGGGGGGTGAGAACACCTTC	CASSERGGENTF
16	TRBV5-4	TRBD2	TRBJ2-7	-	TGTGCCAGCAGCTTACGGCCTCTAGCGGGGACCTACGAGCAGTACTTC	CASSLRPLAGTYEQYF
15	TRBV19	TRBD1	TRBJ2-7	-	TGTGCCAGTAGTATATACAGGGGCCCATCCTACGAGCAGTACTTC	CASSIYRGPSYEQYF